A selection of T cell receptor beta chains follows, all from one sample in a study of blood T cell repertoires in COVID-19. Clones were sequenced by immunoSEQ multiplex PCR, and TCRdb holds only the in-frame ones, with some missing. The sample includes some 150,000 clones, roughly 79% of them seen just once. Material: peripheral blood. Source of these receptors: a woman between 55 and 75 years old with active or convalescent COVID-19. Each CDR3 is given with its conserved first and last residue. A D gene is named only where the DNA matches it firmly. Clone size is not always given. Where it is, it says once, few, many or a class for expanded clones.

>-|TRBV11-3|TRBJ2-5|-
CASSSKDSPETQYF
TGTGCCAGCAGCTCAAAAGACAGTCCTGAGACCCAGTACTTC
>-|TRBV7-2|TRBJ2-2|TRBD1
CASSLGDRNNGELFF
TGTGCCAGCAGCTTAGGGGACAGAAACAACGGGGAGCTGTTTTTT
>once|TRBV7-3|TRBJ2-5|-
CASSLTGRRGQETQYF
TGTGCCAGCAGCTTGACAGGGAGGAGAGGCCAAGAGACCCAGTACTTC
>-|TRBV7-2|TRBJ1-2|-
CASSLGTVNYGYTF
TGTGCCAGCAGCTTAGGGACAGTTAACTATGGCTACACCTTC
>-|TRBV18|TRBJ2-1|-
CASSREAYLSYNEQFF
TGTGCCAGCTCACGAGAAGCGTACCTTTCCTACAATGAGCAGTTCTTC
>-|TRBV19|TRBJ2-7|-
CASALSGHRGEQYF
TGTGCCAGTGCGCTCTCGGGACACCGGGGCGAGCAGTACTTC
>-|TRBV9|TRBJ1-5|-
CASSPGILDGNQPQHF
TGTGCCAGCAGCCCCGGGATCTTGGATGGCAATCAGCCCCAGCATTTT
>-|TRBV5-1|TRBJ2-1|TRBD2
CASSLLERGGPNEQFF
TGCGCCAGCAGCTTACTTGAGCGGGGGGGCCCCAATGAGCAGTTCTTC
>-|TRBV19|TRBJ1-2|-
CASSTRQETSGYTF
TGTGCCAGTAGTACACGACAGGAGACGAGTGGCTACACCTTC
>-|TRBV7-9|TRBJ2-5|TRBD2
CASSPDLAGGPQETQYF
TGTGCCAGCAGCCCTGATCTAGCGGGAGGGCCACAAGAGACCCAGTACTTC
>-|TRBV18|TRBJ2-3|-
CASSPPVSGTDTQYF
TGTGCCAGCTCACCACCGGTTAGCGGCACAGATACGCAGTATTTT
>-|TRBV28|TRBJ1-4|-
CASSLTGQSNEKLFF
TGTGCCAGCAGTTTAACAGGACAGTCTAATGAAAAACTGTTTTTT
>-|TRBV29-1|TRBJ2-1|TRBD2
CSVGPVSGRGSYNEQFF
TGCAGCGTCGGACCCGTATCGGGGAGGGGTTCCTACAATGAGCAGTTCTTC
>-|TRBV5-1|TRBJ2-2|-
CASSFPEVVGARGGNTGELFF
TGCGCCAGCAGCTTCCCCGAAGTTGTGGGTGCAAGGGGCGGGAACACCGGGGAGCTGTTTTTT
>few|TRBV28|TRBJ2-1|TRBD2
CASSPGTSGGNEQFF
TGTGCCAGCAGCCCTGGGACTAGCGGGGGCAATGAGCAGTTCTTC
>-|TRBV4-3|TRBJ2-2|TRBD2
CASSHSSGANTGELFF
TGCGCCAGCAGCCACTCTAGCGGAGCTAACACCGGGGAGCTGTTTTTT
>many|TRBV29-1|TRBJ2-7|-
CSVGYGEGDEQYF
TGCAGCGTTGGCTACGGGGAAGGCGACGAGCAGTACTTC
>-|TRBV12-1|TRBJ2-7|-
CASSLETTSSYEQYF
TGTGCCAGCAGCCTAGAGACCACCAGCTCCTACGAGCAGTACTTC
>-|TRBV9|TRBJ1-1|-
CASSVAAPSGEAFF
TGTGCCAGCAGCGTAGCTGCCCCCAGCGGAGAAGCTTTCTTT
>-|TRBV28|TRBJ1-1|TRBD1
CASSRTGFVNTEAFF
TGTGCCAGCAGTCGGACAGGGTTTGTGAACACTGAAGCTTTCTTT
>-|TRBV6-4|TRBJ2-2|-
CASSDSTTHTGELFF
TGTGCCAGCAGTGACTCGACTACCCACACCGGGGAGCTGTTTTTT
>once|TRBV5-1|TRBJ2-5|-
CASSFFGSGETQYF
TGCGCCAGCAGCTTTTTCGGCAGCGGAGAGACCCAGTACTTC
>-|TRBV15|TRBJ1-1|TRBD1
CATSRGQTPEAFF
TGTGCCACCAGCAGGGGACAGACCCCTGAAGCTTTCTTT
>few|TRBV5-3|TRBJ1-4|TRBD1
CARSLKRTGEEKLFF
TGTGCCAGAAGCTTGAAAAGGACAGGGGAAGAAAAACTGTTTTTT
>-|TRBV19|TRBJ1-6|TRBD1
CASSDRERPLHF
TGTGCCAGTAGCGACAGGGAACGACCCCTCCACTTT
>-|TRBV5-1|TRBJ2-5|-
CASSTSRVLETQYF
TGCGCCAGCAGCACCTCCAGGGTTTTAGAGACCCAGTACTTC
>-|TRBV28|TRBJ1-6|-
CASIRQGSYNSPLHF
TGTGCCAGCATTCGGCAGGGTTCCTATAATTCACCCCTCCACTTT
>-|TRBV7-2|TRBJ1-1|-
CASIQGGARTEAFF
TGTGCCAGCATCCAAGGAGGCGCGAGAACTGAAGCTTTCTTT
>-|TRBV19|TRBJ2-5|TRBD2
CASSEHLTSGEETQYF
TGTGCCAGTAGCGAACACTTAACTAGCGGGGAAGAGACCCAGTACTTC
>few|TRBV7-9|TRBJ2-1|TRBD2
CASSLASGSRNEQFF
TGTGCCAGCAGCTTAGCTAGCGGGAGCAGGAATGAGCAGTTCTTC
>-|TRBV9|TRBJ1-5|TRBD1
CASSLGQGNQPQHF
TGTGCCAGCAGCCTCGGACAGGGCAATCAGCCCCAGCATTTT
>-|TRBV18|TRBJ1-1|TRBD1
CASSPTGVNTEAFF
TGTGCCAGCTCACCCACAGGGGTAAACACTGAAGCTTTCTTT
>-|TRBV7-2|TRBJ2-3|TRBD2
CASSQGLAEGVDTQYF
TGTGCCAGCAGCCAGGGACTAGCGGAAGGGGTAGATACGCAGTATTTT
>-|TRBV28|TRBJ1-1|TRBD1
CASSRQGQNTEAFF
TGTGCCAGCAGTAGACAGGGACAGAACACTGAAGCTTTCTTT
>-|TRBV28|TRBJ1-2|-
CASSPVANYGYTF
TGTGCCAGCAGTCCGGTGGCTAACTATGGCTACACCTTC
>-|TRBV6-5|TRBJ2-2|-
CASSYQAGETGELFF
TGTGCCAGCAGTTATCAGGCAGGGGAAACCGGGGAGCTGTTTTTT
>-|TRBV5-1|TRBJ2-5|TRBD1
CASSLTGQGTTQETQYF
TGCGCCAGCAGCTTGACAGGACAGGGTACGACCCAGGAGACCCAGTACTTC
>-|TRBV4-1|TRBJ1-4|TRBD1
CASSQGRTGLDSEKLFF
TGCGCCAGCAGCCAAGGCAGGACAGGCCTAGATAGCGAAAAACTGTTTTTT
>-|TRBV6-5|TRBJ2-6|-
CASSPLAAGANVLTF
TGTGCCAGCAGTCCCCTGGCGGCGGGGGCCAACGTCCTGACTTTC
>-|TRBV4-1|TRBJ2-1|TRBD2
CASRAGAYNEQFF
TGCGCCAGCAGGGCGGGGGCCTACAATGAGCAGTTCTTC
>-|TRBV3-1/TRBV3-2|TRBJ2-7|TRBD2
CASRHLAGGPDEQYF
TGTGCCAGCAGACACCTAGCGGGAGGGCCCGACGAGCAGTACTTC
>once|TRBV28|TRBJ2-1|-
CASSFQQGDSYNEQFF
TGTGCCAGCAGTTTCCAACAGGGTGACTCCTACAATGAGCAGTTCTTC
>-|TRBV3-1/TRBV3-2|TRBJ2-1|-
CASSQVRGRTYHEQFF
TGTGCCAGCAGCCAAGTCAGGGGACGGACTTATCATGAGCAGTTCTTC
>-|TRBV19|TRBJ2-7|TRBD2
CASSLSASGRTYEQYF
TGTGCCAGTAGTTTGTCCGCTAGCGGGAGAACCTACGAGCAGTACTTC
>-|TRBV2|TRBJ2-1|-
CASSAEVSSYNEQFF
TGTGCCAGCAGTGCTGAGGTGAGCTCCTACAATGAGCAGTTCTTC
>-|TRBV10-3|TRBJ1-2|TRBD1
CAIAPGQGNANYGYTF
TGTGCCATCGCCCCGGGACAGGGAAATGCCAACTATGGCTACACCTTC
>-|TRBV19|TRBJ2-1|-
CASSIPGVSSFSGEQFF
TGTGCCAGTAGTATTCCGGGGGTTTCCTCCTTCAGCGGTGAGCAGTTCTTC
>-|TRBV7-3|TRBJ1-1|-
CASSSTRGSTEAFF
TGTGCCAGCAGCTCTACTCGAGGGTCCACTGAAGCTTTCTTT
>once|TRBV25-1|TRBJ2-1|TRBD2
CASSEFTRGGQDEQFF
TGTGCCAGCAGTGAATTCACTCGGGGGGGCCAGGATGAGCAGTTCTTC